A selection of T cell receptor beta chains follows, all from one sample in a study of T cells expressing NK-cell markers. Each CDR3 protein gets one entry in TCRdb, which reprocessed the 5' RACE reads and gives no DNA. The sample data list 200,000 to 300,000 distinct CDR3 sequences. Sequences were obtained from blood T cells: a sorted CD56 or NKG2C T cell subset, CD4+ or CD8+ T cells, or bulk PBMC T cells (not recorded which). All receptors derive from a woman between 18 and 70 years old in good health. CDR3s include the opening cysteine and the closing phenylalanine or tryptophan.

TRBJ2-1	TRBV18	CASSALAVNYNEQFF
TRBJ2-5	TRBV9	CASSRTGVGQETQYF
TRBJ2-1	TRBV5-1	CASSLEAGTNNEQFF
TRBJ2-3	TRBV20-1	CSARKPGLPADTQYF
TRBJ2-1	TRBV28	CASSRRQSSYNEQFF
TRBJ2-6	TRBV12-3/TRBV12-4	CASSFAGANVLTF
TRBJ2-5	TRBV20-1	CSAPLLGPQETQYF
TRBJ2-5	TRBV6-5	CASSYSISGEETQYF
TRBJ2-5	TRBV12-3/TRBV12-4	CASSFRVAGGVAKTQYF
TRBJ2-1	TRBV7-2	CASRRKGGRDNEQFF
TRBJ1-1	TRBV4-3	CASSQAILTEAFF
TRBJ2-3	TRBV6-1	CAVSRTPSTDTQYF
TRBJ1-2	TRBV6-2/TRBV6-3	CASSSPGTPAWYGYTF
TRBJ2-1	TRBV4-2	CASGEGPRNEQFF
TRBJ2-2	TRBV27	CASSKPGSTGELFF
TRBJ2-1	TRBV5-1	CASSLDSGSGGEQFF
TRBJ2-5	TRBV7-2	CASSLDGLGQETQYF
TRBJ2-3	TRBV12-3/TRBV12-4	CASGLGDTQYF
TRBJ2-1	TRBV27	CASSLGFRQGGYNEQFF
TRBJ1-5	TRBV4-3	CASSQGTGDPSNQPQHF
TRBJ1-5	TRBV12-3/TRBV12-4	CASSMGGGQPQHF
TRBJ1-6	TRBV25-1	CASSDRLSSYNSPLHF
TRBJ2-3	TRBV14	CASSRRAQATQYF
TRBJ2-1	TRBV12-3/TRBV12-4	CAGRPDRGSYNEQFF
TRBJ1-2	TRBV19	CASSIATTGNYGYTF
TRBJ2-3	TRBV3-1	CASARTTDTQYF
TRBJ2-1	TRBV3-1	CASSQDRAGTPFF
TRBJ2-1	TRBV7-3	CASSLVASPYNEQFF
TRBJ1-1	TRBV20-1	CSARHGTRNTEAFF
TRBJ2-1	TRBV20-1	CSASGGTRDTYNEQFF
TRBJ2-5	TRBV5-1	CASSLGAEPQETQYF
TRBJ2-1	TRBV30	CAWIAGGPTEQFF
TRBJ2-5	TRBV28	CASSPSRLETQYF
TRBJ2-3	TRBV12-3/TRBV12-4	CASSIAGLGDTQYF
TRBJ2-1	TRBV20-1	CSARKRAGGPKNEQFF
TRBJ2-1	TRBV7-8	CASSGTGGYEQFF
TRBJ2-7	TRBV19	CASSGQGGYEQYF
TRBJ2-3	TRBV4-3	CASSPRGIADTQYF
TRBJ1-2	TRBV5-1	CASSSSTSSGPGYGYTF
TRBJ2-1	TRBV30	CAWGPGTPGGSGQFF
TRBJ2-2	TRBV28	CASRDGGGTGELFF
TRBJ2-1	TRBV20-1	CSARDVATGINEQFF
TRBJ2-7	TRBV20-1	CRASGSYEQYF
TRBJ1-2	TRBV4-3	CASSQGLGGNGYTF
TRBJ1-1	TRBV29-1	CSGRGQGNTEAFF
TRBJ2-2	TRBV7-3	CASSIMGAATGELFF